The T cell receptor beta chain under discussion was sequenced for a study of blood T cell repertoires in COVID-19. V lost 6 bases and J lost 7; bases outside the gene matches: 6. The CDR3 length is 13 residues. Germline V gene data show CDR1 as MNHEY and CDR2 as SVGAGI. TCRdb's copy holds only in-frame clones and misses some; the assay was immunoSEQ multiplex PCR. This sample has 350,000 to 450,000 clones, with around 86% found just once. This chain connects TRBV6-5 to TRBJ1-2; 9 nucleotides match TRBD1. The receptor was derived from a human donor in a cohort sampled during active COVID-19. The specimen sequenced was peripheral blood. This CDR3 is CASRTGGGSGYTF. The CDR3 coding sequence is TGTGCCAGCAGAACAGGGGGCGGTAGTGGCTACACCTTC.